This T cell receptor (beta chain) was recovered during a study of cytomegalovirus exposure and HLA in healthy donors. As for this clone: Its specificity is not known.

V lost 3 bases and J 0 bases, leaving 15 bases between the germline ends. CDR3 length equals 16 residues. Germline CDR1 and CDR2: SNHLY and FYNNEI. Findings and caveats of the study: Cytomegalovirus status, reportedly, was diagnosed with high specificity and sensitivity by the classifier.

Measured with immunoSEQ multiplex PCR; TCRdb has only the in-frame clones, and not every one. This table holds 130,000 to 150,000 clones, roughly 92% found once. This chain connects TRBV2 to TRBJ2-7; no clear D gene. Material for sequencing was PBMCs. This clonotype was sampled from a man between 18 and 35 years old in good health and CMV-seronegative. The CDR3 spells CASSEWQLSNSYEQYF. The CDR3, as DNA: TGTGCCAGCAGTGAGTGGCAATTATCCAACTCCTACGAGCAGTACTTC.